A single sample gave rise to the 31 T cell receptor beta chains below, sequenced in a study of CD8+CD57+ T cells in acquired aplastic anemia. The use of genomic DNA as template underpinned the TCR beta VDJ and CDR3 profiling. TCRdb re-derived calls from the reads in MiXCR, one entry per CDR3 protein. The sample has just over 200,000 distinct CDR3 sequences; 50% to 70% are singletons. Flow cytometry had shown expanded CD8+CD57+ cells in the patients chosen for sequencing. The sequencing input was sorted CD4+, CD8+, or CD8+CD57+ T cells (not recorded which) from PBMCs. All receptors come from a human donor with aplastic anemia.

The chain carries TRBV5-4 and TRBJ1-1, with a possible D match to TRBD1 (6 bases). V was cut by 1 base and J by 8 bases, with 12 bases left in between. The germline CDR1 and CDR2 sequences are SGHNT and YYREEE (reference sequence). This CDR3 comprises 13 residues. CDR3 protein: CASSLFGGTEAFF. For the CDR3, the DNA is TGTGCCAGCAGCTTGTTCGGGGGCACCGAAGCTTTCTTT.

Many counts were recorded for this clonotype. The chain is built from TRBV14 and TRBJ2-2, with TRBD1 identical over 10 bases. The V gene end was trimmed by 1 base and the J gene end by 5 bases; junction bases not matched to a gene: 13. Per germline, CDR1 SGHDN and CDR2 FVKESK. The CDR3 is 19 amino acids. CDR3 amino acids: CASSQVPGTGVARTGELFF. In DNA form, the CDR3 reads TGTGCCAGCAGCCAAGTGCCCGGGACAGGGGTCGCGAGGACCGGGGAGCTGTTTTTT.

The genes are TRBV7-9 and TRBJ1-6; TRBD1 agrees at 10 bases. This CDR3 is 14 amino acids long. Germline V lookup: CDR1 SEHNR, CDR2 FQNEAQ (reference sequence). The J segment lost 11 bases and the V segment lost 4 bases, leaving 5 bases of the junction unmatched. In DNA form, the CDR3 reads TGTGCCAGCAGCTGGGGACAGGGGTCGGCACCCCTCCACTTT. Translating it yields CASSWGQGSAPLHF.

The V and J genes are TRBV7-9 and TRBJ2-3; a possible D gene is TRBD1 (5 bases). The CDR3 is made up of 13 amino acids. The germline V and J ends were trimmed by 1 base and 8 bases, with 10 bases remaining between them. Germline loops: CDR1 SEHNR, CDR2 FQNEAQ (reference sequence). The CDR3 here is CASSLVRERTQYF. The CDR3 DNA is TGTGCCAGCAGCTTAGTCAGGGAACGTACGCAGTATTTT.

The chain recombines TRBV15 with TRBJ1-6; D possibly corresponds to TRBD1 (6 bases). Trimming removed 10 bases from V and 5 bases from J, with 24 bases in between. The CDR3 has 17 amino acids. CDR1 and CDR2 (germline): LNHNV, YYDKDF (reference sequence). The CDR3 region is CAISSGATLLNNSPLHF. The CDR3 DNA is TGTGCCATCTCCTCAGGGGCTACCCTACTAAATAATTCACCCCTCCACTTT.

The chain combines TRBV24-1 with TRBJ2-5, with 8 bases lining up with TRBD1. Germline CDR1 is KGHDR and CDR2 is SFDVKD. V lost 2 bases, J lost 1 base, and 2 bases stayed unmatched. CDR3 length: 15 amino acids. This chain's CDR3 is CATSDWTGLQETQYF. CDR3 DNA: TGTGCCACCAGTGATTGGACAGGGCTCCAAGAGACCCAGTACTTC.

The V gene is TRBV20-1, the J gene TRBJ2-3; D unresolved. Per the germline V gene, CDR1 is DFQATT and CDR2 is SNEGSKA (reference sequence). This CDR3 has 11 amino acids. V lost 4 bases and J lost 3, with 5 bases in between. CDR3: CSAKVTDTQYF. CDR3 coding DNA: TGCAGTGCTAAGGTAACAGATACGCAGTATTTT.

The chain combines TRBV19 with TRBJ2-7; possible D gene TRBD2, 5 bases. The CDR3 runs 12 residues. CDR1 is LNHDA and CDR2 is SQIVND in the germline V gene (reference sequence). V gave up 8 bases and J gave up 1 base, with 9 bases separating them. DNA for the CDR3: TGTGCCAGTTGCCGGGAATCCTACGAGCAGTACTTC. Translation gives CASCRESYEQYF.

The table lists this clonotype with many counts. The rearrangement joins TRBV6-1 to TRBJ2-7; the match to TRBD2 covers 10 bases. CDR1 and CDR2 from the germline V gene are MNHNS and SASEGT. V dropped 0 bases and J dropped 5; count of bases not matched to a gene: 7. There are 16 residues in the CDR3. The CDR3 nucleotides are TGTGCCAGCAGTGAAGCCCTAGCGGGGGTCGGCCACGAGCAGTACTTC. It yields the protein CASSEALAGVGHEQYF.

This chain joins TRBV7-8 and TRBJ2-4, with 10 bases that match TRBD1. CDR1 is SGHVS, CDR2 FQNEAQ, per germline. The ends lost 5 bases at V and 9 bases at J; junction bases unmatched: 4. The CDR3 has 13 residues. The CDR3 protein is CASSDRGQGIQYF. In DNA, the CDR3 is TGTGCCAGCAGCGACAGGGGGCAAGGCATTCAGTACTTC.

The chain carries TRBV7-2 and TRBJ2-1, with 13 bases matching TRBD2. The CDR3 contains 19 residues. With 5 bases clipped from V and 2 bases from J, the junction kept 12 bases outside the gene matches. In germline, CDR1 is SGHTA, CDR2 FQGNSA. CDR3 loop: CASSRLAGGLVGPYNEQFF. CDR3 nucleotides: TGTGCCAGCAGCCGACTAGCGGGGGGACTAGTAGGACCCTACAATGAGCAGTTCTTC. Full variable domain (rest looked up from reference TRBV7-2 and TRBJ2-1): GAGVSQSPSNKVTEKGKDVELRCDPISGHTALYWYRQSLGQGLEFLIYFQGNSAPDKSGLPSDRFSAERTGGSVSTLTIQRTQQEDSAVYLCASSRLAGGLVGPYNEQFFGPGTRLTVL.

The chain has TRBV24-1 and TRBJ2-7; 7 nucleotides align to TRBD1. This CDR3 contains 13 residues. Unmatched junction bases numbered 2, after V lost 0 bases and J lost 7 bases. CDR1 and CDR2 (germline): KGHDR, SFDVKD. Here the CDR3 DNA reads TGTGCCACCAGTGATTTGTCACAGGGGGAGCAGTACTTC. It specifies CATSDLSQGEQYF.

The genes are TRBV30 and TRBJ1-6; TRBD1 might be the D (5 bases). V was pared by 3 bases and J by 5 bases, with 8 bases between. Germline loops: CDR1 GTSNPN, CDR2 SVGIG (reference sequence). The CDR3 loop spans 13 amino acids. The CDR3 spells CAWRTDDNSPLHF. Written as DNA, the CDR3 is TGTGCCTGGAGGACAGACGATAATTCACCCCTCCACTTT.

The chain employs TRBV20-1 and TRBJ2-7, with TRBD1 matching 7 bases. The trim removed 6 bases at V and 6 bases at J, leaving 14 bases unmatched. Germline-derived CDR1 and CDR2 are DFQATT and SNEGSKA (reference sequence). CDR3 length equals 14 residues. CDR3 in amino acids: CSAPQGDRAPEQYF. The CDR3 region has the DNA TGCAGTGCGCCTCAGGGAGACAGGGCTCCCGAGCAGTACTTC.

The genes are TRBV5-4 and TRBJ2-7; 11 nucleotides match TRBD2. CDR3 length: 15 amino acids. V was clipped by 4 bases and J by 3 bases; unmatched bases: 6. The germline gives CDR1 SGHNT, CDR2 YYREEE (reference sequence). Here the CDR3 reads CASSIGTSGNYEQYF. CDR3 in DNA: TGTGCCAGCAGCATCGGGACTAGCGGTAACTACGAGCAGTACTTC.

A few counts support this clonotype. The V call is TRBV7-9, the J call TRBJ2-1, with 9 bases that match TRBD2. Losses at the gene ends were 5 bases for V and 5 bases for J; bases not matched to a gene: 10. The CDR3 is 16 residues long. Germline loops: CDR1 SEHNR, CDR2 FQNEAQ (reference sequence). DNA for the CDR3: TGTGCCAGCAGCCCCCCCGGCAAGCGGGGGGACAATGAGCAGTTCTTC. Its translation is CASSPPGKRGDNEQFF.

The chain joins TRBV5-1 to TRBJ2-1; no clear D gene. Germline V gives CDR1 SGHRS, CDR2 YFSETQ. The CDR3 spans 13 residues. Trimming took 1 base from V and 12 from J, leaving 14 bases between them. The CDR3 loop is CASSLPGMDGQFF. CDR3 DNA sequence: TGCGCCAGCAGCTTGCCAGGCATGGATGGGCAGTTCTTC.

J is TRBJ2-3 and V is TRBV10-3, with TRBD2 identical over 10 bases. Looked up from germline, CDR1 is ENHRY and CDR2 is SYGVKD. The CDR3 loop spans 15 amino acids. V shed 7 bases and J 3 bases; nucleotides not matched to a gene: 7. The CDR3 is CAIKPSGSNTDTQYF. As DNA, the CDR3 is TGTGCCATCAAACCTAGCGGGAGTAATACAGATACGCAGTATTTT.

This clonotype was picked up many times. The V gene is TRBV12-3 or TRBV12-4, the J gene TRBJ2-7, with 7 bases aligning to TRBD1. J gave up 3 bases and V 7 bases, and 9 bases lay outside the gene matches. The CDR3 consists of 14 residues. CDR3 nucleotides: TGTGCCAGCACCCAGACAGGGATCCACTACGAGCAGTACTTC. This gives the protein CASTQTGIHYEQYF.

V usage is TRBV12-3 or TRBV12-4 and J usage is TRBJ1-1; D ambiguous. This CDR3 region has 15 residues. Deletions cut 3 bases from V and 3 bases from J, with 14 bases between. The DNA of the CDR3 is TGTGCCAGCAGTTTTTCTGTGGTTACGGACACTGAAGCTTTCTTT. It yields the protein CASSFSVVTDTEAFF.

To note about this clonotype: The junction does not match germline at one end; this may be a read error. The genes are TRBV7-7 and TRBJ2-1; TRBD1 aligns across 10 bases. Germline CDR1 reads SSHAT; CDR2 reads FNYEAQ (reference sequence). This CDR3 has 16 residues. The CDR3 bases are TGTGCTAGCAGCCCAGGGTGGAGACAGGGGGCCTATGAGCAGTTCTTC. This codes for CASSPGWRQGAYEQFF.

This clonotype was detected ten times or more. This sequence joins TRBV11-2 and TRBJ1-2, with D unclear. The CDR3 runs to 12 residues. Germline V gene sequence: CDR1 SGHAT, CDR2 FQNNGV. V shed 1 base and J shed 8 bases, with 8 bases lying between them. The CDR3 coding sequence is TGTGCCAGCAGCTTAGGTCAGAGCGGCTACACCTTC. Protein product: CASSLGQSGYTF.

The sample holds one count of this clonotype. V is TRBV20-1 and J is TRBJ2-1; no firm D call. V was pared by 3 bases and J by 0 bases, with 12 bases between. This CDR3 is 15 amino acids long. Germline loops: CDR1 DFQATT, CDR2 SNEGSKA (reference sequence). The CDR3: CSASSGSTSYNEQFF. The CDR3 DNA is TGCAGTGCTAGTTCAGGATCGACCTCCTACAATGAGCAGTTCTTC.

This clonotype appeared a single time. The CDR3 loop reads CASSLLLWDSLHF. The DNA of the CDR3 is TGTGCCAGCAGCTTACTCCTCTGGGATTCCCTCCACTTT. V is TRBV11-2 and J is TRBJ1-6; D unresolved. V lost 2 bases and J 14 bases, leaving 13 bases between the germline ends. The germline V gene encodes CDR1 SGHAT and CDR2 FQNNGV. The CDR3 sequence is 13 residues long.

The V gene is TRBV9, the J gene TRBJ1-1, with D possibly TRBD1 on 5 matching bases. The germline V gene has CDR1 SGDLS and CDR2 YYNGEE. The V gene lost 0 bases and the J gene lost 1 base, with 10 bases spanning the gap. The CDR3 is made up of 15 amino acids. CDR3: CASSVGGDANTEAFF. CDR3 nucleotide sequence: TGTGCCAGCAGCGTAGGAGGGGACGCGAACACTGAAGCTTTCTTT.

The chain joins TRBV20-1 to TRBJ2-3; D remains unclear. The V and J ends lost 6 bases and 5 bases respectively, with 9 bases between them. CDR1 is DFQATT, CDR2 SNEGSKA, per germline (reference sequence). The CDR3 sequence is 11 residues long. The DNA of the CDR3 is TGCAGTGCCAGATTTAGAGATACGCAGTATTTT. It codes for CSARFRDTQYF.

The V call is TRBV19, the J call TRBJ2-3; D is ambiguous. Trimming cost V 4 bases and J 5 bases, with 13 bases left between them. The CDR3 is 14 residues long. Germline V gene lookup returns CDR1 LNHDA and CDR2 SQIVND (reference sequence). The CDR3 coding sequence is TGTGCCAGTAGTACGCCACGGGCGTTAGATACGCAGTATTTT. Translating gives CASSTPRALDTQYF.

This clonotype was observed a single time. At one end, the junction sequence differs from germline, possibly due to a read error. The J gene is TRBJ2-3, the V gene TRBV9, with unresolved D. This CDR3 contains 13 residues. Germline CDR1 reads SGDLS; CDR2 reads YYNGEE. The DNA of the CDR3 is TGTGCCAGCAGCCCCCTTAGCACAAATACGCAGTATTTT. Protein sequence: CASSPLSTNTQYF.

This clonotype appeared a few times. The chain combines TRBV10-1 with TRBJ2-5; D possibly uses TRBD1 or TRBD2 (5 bases each). This CDR3 region has 15 residues. Germline CDR1 is WNHNN and CDR2 is SYGVQD (reference sequence). V was clipped by 2 bases and J by 0 bases, with 10 bases between them. CDR3 DNA sequence: TGCGCCAGCAGTGAGGAGAGGGGAAACCAAGAGACCCAGTACTTC. Amino acid sequence: CASSEERGNQETQYF.

This sequence joins TRBV20-1 and TRBJ2-7, with D uncertain. Trimming shortened V by 6 bases and J by 6 bases, and 15 bases separated the two germline ends. The germline gives CDR1 DFQATT, CDR2 SNEGSKA (reference sequence). This CDR3 has 12 amino acids. This chain's CDR3 is CSALTEVGEQYF. CDR3 coding DNA: TGCAGTGCGCTGACGGAAGTAGGCGAGCAGTACTTC.

This clonotype was counted only a few times. CDR3 coding DNA: TGCAGTGCTAGAGGAGAGGCTAGCTATGAGCAGTTCTTC. Amino acid sequence: CSARGEASYEQFF. The chain links TRBV20-1 to TRBJ2-1; possible D gene TRBD2, 5 bases. Germline CDR1 reads DFQATT; CDR2 reads SNEGSKA (reference sequence). This CDR3 region has 13 residues. V shed 1 base and J shed 8 bases, with 12 bases lying between them.